The T cell receptor (beta chain) described here comes from a study of blood T cell repertoires in COVID-19. Study-wide background: Both acute and convalescent COVID-19 samples were obtained from the United States, Italy and Spain. PBMCs, B-cell-depleted T cells, or T cells provided the cDNA or gDNA that made up the material.

How the authors handled the data: Nucleated cell number was recorded as an estimate derived from reference gene primer amplification. Only in-frame clones appear in the TCRdb table, and some are missing; sequencing was by immunoSEQ multiplex PCR. The D gene and trimming were derived from the DNA, and the V and J assignments and clone size from that table. The table records 25,000 to 30,000 clones, 65% to 90% of them present only once. CDR1 is SGHTA and CDR2 is FQGNSA in the germline V gene. The CDR3 totals 15 residues. The J segment lost 4 bases and the V segment lost 5 bases, leaving 6 bases of the junction unmatched.

This chain links TRBV7-2 with TRBJ2-2; 8 nucleotides line up with TRBD2. The receptor was derived from a human donor in a cohort sampled during active COVID-19. The sequencing sample was made of peripheral blood. The CDR3 nucleotides are TGTGCCAGCAGCCCGGTACTAGCGGTCACCGGGGAGCTGTTTTTT. The encoded protein is CASSPVLAVTGELFF.